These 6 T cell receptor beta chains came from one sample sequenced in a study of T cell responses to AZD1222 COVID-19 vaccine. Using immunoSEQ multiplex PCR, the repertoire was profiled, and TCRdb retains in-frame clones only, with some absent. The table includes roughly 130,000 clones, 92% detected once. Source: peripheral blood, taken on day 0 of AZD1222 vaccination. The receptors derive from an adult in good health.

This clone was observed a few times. The CDR3 DNA follows: TGTGCCAGCCGGGGGAACTACGAGCAGTACTTC. Protein product: CASRGNYEQYF. J is TRBJ2-7 and V is TRBV3-1 (or the pseudogene TRBV3-2); D is possibly TRBD2 (6 bases). The CDR3 spans 11 residues. Trimming left V 8 bases short and J 3 bases short, with 8 bases between. CDR1 and CDR2 (germline): LGHDT, YNNKEL (reference sequence).

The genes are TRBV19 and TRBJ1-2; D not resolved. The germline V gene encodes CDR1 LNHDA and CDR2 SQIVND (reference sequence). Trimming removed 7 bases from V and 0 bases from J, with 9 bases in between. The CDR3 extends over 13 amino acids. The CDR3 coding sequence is TGTGCCAGTACCAGAGCTACTAACTATGGCTACACCTTC. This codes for CASTRATNYGYTF. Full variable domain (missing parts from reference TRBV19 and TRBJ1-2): DGGITQSPKYLFRKEGQNVTLSCEQNLNHDAMYWYRQDPGQGLRLIYYSQIVNDFQKGDIAEGYSVSREKKESFPLTVTSAQKNPTAFYLCASTRATNYGYTFGSGTRLTVV.

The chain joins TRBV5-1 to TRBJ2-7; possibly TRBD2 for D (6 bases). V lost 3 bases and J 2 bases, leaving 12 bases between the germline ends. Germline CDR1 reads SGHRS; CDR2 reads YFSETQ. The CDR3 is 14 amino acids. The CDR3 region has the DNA TGCGCCAGCAGCTGGGGACTTCAGACCTACGAGCAGTACTTC. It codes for CASSWGLQTYEQYF.

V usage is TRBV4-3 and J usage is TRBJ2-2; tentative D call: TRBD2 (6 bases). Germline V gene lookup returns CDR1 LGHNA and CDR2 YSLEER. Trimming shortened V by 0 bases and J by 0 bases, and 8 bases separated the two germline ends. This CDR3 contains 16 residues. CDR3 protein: CASSQEAGTNTGELFF. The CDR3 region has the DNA TGCGCCAGCAGCCAAGAGGCGGGGACGAACACCGGGGAGCTGTTTTTT.

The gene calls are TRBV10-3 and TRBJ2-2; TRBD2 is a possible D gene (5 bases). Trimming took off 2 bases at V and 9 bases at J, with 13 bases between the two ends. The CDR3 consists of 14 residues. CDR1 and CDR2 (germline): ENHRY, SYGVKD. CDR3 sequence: CAISETGVDRELFF. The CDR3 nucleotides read TGTGCCATCAGTGAGACCGGGGTAGACAGGGAGCTGTTTTTT.

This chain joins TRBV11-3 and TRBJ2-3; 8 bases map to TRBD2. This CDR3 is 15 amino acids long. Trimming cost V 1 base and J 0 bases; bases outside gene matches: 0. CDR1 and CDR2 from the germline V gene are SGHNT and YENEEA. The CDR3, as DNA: TGTGCCAGCAGCTTAGCGGGGGGGAGCACAGATACGCAGTATTTT. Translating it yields CASSLAGGSTDTQYF.